The next 10 T cell receptor beta chains were all read from a single sample in a study of T cells in Graves' hyperthyroidism and ophthalmopathy. Amplified regions were TCR beta CDR3 sequences from RNA transcripts. HTBI primers were used for first-round RT-PCR of the TCR CDR3. TCRdb re-called the multiplex PCR reads with MiXCR, one entry per CDR3 protein. Of a few hundred thousand distinct CDR3 sequences in the sample, roughly 13% were seen once. Material: blood. Every receptor here comes from a middle-aged woman with Graves' ophthalmopathy.

The table lists this clonotype with many counts. The chain couples TRBV28 to TRBJ2-3, with TRBD2 identical over 10 bases. Germline CDR1 is MDHEN and CDR2 is SYDVKM. This CDR3 spans 14 amino acids. The V segment lost 8 bases and the J segment 2 bases; nucleotides outside the gene matches: 4. The chain's CDR3 is CASVLAGYTDTQYF. The CDR3 bases are TGTGCCAGCGTACTAGCGGGGTACACAGATACGCAGTATTTT.

The chain carries TRBV18 and TRBJ1-2; D may be TRBD1 (6 bases). The CDR3 consists of 12 residues. The V gene's germline CDR1 is KGHSH and CDR2 LQKENI. Trimming took 6 bases from V and 6 from J, leaving 11 bases between them. This CDR3 reads CASSQNRDGYTF. Written as DNA, the CDR3 is TGTGCCAGCTCTCAAAACAGGGATGGCTACACCTTC.

This clonotype showed up many times. The CDR3 nucleotides are TGTGCCAGCAGCTTCAACAGGGGCTCCACTGAAGCTTTCTTT. It is translated as CASSFNRGSTEAFF. This chain uses TRBV7-8 with TRBJ1-1; 7 bases line up with TRBD1. This CDR3 contains 14 residues. Germline V gene lookup returns CDR1 SGHVS and CDR2 FQNEAQ. Trimming removed 3 bases from V and 4 bases from J; junction bases left unmatched: 5.

There are many counts of this clonotype. The chain couples TRBV10-3 to TRBJ2-2; 9 nucleotides match TRBD2. The CDR3 length is 17 residues. The V gene's germline CDR1 is ENHRY and CDR2 SYGVKD. The J segment lost 0 bases and the V segment lost 10 bases, leaving 12 bases of the junction unmatched. The CDR3 sequence is CATGRRSGGPNTGELFF. The CDR3 region has the DNA TGTGCCACCGGCCGCCGTAGCGGGGGCCCGAACACCGGGGAGCTGTTTTTT.

This clonotype showed up just a few times. The rearrangement joins TRBV9 to TRBJ2-6; a possible D gene is TRBD2 (5 bases). This CDR3 has 22 amino acids. Germline lookup yields CDR1 SGDLS and CDR2 YYNGEE. V lost 0 bases and J lost 0, with 25 bases in between. The CDR3 loop is CASSVGEFTPSRGSSGANVLTF. The CDR3 DNA follows: TGTGCCAGCAGCGTAGGGGAGTTTACACCCTCTAGAGGTTCCTCTGGGGCCAACGTCCTGACTTTC.

Only a few counts were recorded for this clonotype. This chain connects TRBV4-1 to TRBJ2-1; D is unresolved. Germline V gives CDR1 MGHRA, CDR2 YSYEKL. Trimming took 5 bases from V and 9 from J, leaving 17 bases between them. This CDR3 region has 14 residues. The CDR3 coding sequence is TGCGCCAGCAGCTTAGCTACCGGCGTGGGTGAGCAGTTCTTC. Translation gives CASSLATGVGEQFF.

This clonotype has ten or more counts. The chain links TRBV11-2 to TRBJ2-1; 10 positions match TRBD2. The length of the CDR3 is 15 residues. With 5 bases clipped from V and 8 bases from J, the junction kept 9 bases outside the gene matches. CDR1 is SGHAT and CDR2 is FQNNGV in the germline V gene. CDR3 protein: CASSPSAGGLDEQFF. CDR3 sequence (DNA): TGTGCCAGCAGCCCCTCAGCGGGGGGGCTGGATGAGCAGTTCTTC.

This clonotype occurred a few times. The J gene is TRBJ2-1, the V gene TRBV11-3; D is perhaps TRBD1 (5 bases). CDR1 and CDR2 (germline): SGHNT, YENEEA. The CDR3 is 13 amino acids. Trimming pared 2 bases from V and 8 bases from J, leaving 10 bases between. The CDR3 loop reads CASSLRGPDEQFF. CDR3 coding DNA: TGTGCCAGCAGCTTAAGGGGCCCGGATGAGCAGTTCTTC.

This clonotype came up many times. V and J are TRBV20-1 and TRBJ2-7; D is unclear. CDR3 length equals 11 residues. V was clipped by 1 base and J by 1 base, with 2 bases between them. Per germline, CDR1 DFQATT and CDR2 SNEGSKA (reference sequence). For the CDR3, the DNA is TGCAGTGCTAGAGTATCCTACGAGCAGTACTTC. This codes for CSARVSYEQYF.

This chain links TRBV7-8 with TRBJ2-1; D may be TRBD2 (5 bases). Germline CDR1 SGHVS, CDR2 FQNEAQ. The CDR3 sequence is 17 residues long. V was trimmed by 5 bases and J by 3 bases, leaving 20 bases between them. CDR3 bases: TGTGCCAGCAGCCTAAGATTCACCGTAGCGAGCTACAATGAGCAGTTCTTC. This encodes CASSLRFTVASYNEQFF.